These T cell receptor beta chains were read from a single sample in a study of breast tumors, draining lymph nodes, adjacent tissues. MiXCR was run by TCRdb on the multiplex PCR reads, yielding one entry per CDR3 protein. The sample comprises 20,000 to 25,000 distinct CDR3 sequences, 45% to 75% of which are singletons, and 14% rests with the top ten. The specimen was breast tumor tissue. The receptors were gathered from a female donor with breast cancer. Some clones in this sample may be carry-over from other donors' samples. Each CDR3 is given with its conserved first and last residue. The D gene is left open where the match is weak. Clone size is stated in some rows and not others, as once, few, many or a class when expanded.

D,size,V,J,CDR3,DNA
TRBD1,-,TRBV7-6,TRBJ1-4,CASSVSGQNNEKLFF,TGTGCCAGCAGCGTTTCGGGACAGAATAATGAAAAACTGTTTTTT
TRBD2,many,TRBV9,TRBJ2-5,CASSKAGVSYQTQYF,TGTGCCAGCAGCAAAGCGGGAGTTTCTTATCAGACCCAGTACTTC
TRBD2,-,TRBV7-3,TRBJ2-1,CASSLMPQLAGVEQFF,TGTGCCAGCAGCTTAATGCCCCAACTAGCGGGGGTAGAGCAGTTCTTC
-,-,TRBV12-3/TRBV12-4,TRBJ2-1,CASSSARTEQFF,TGTGCCAGCAGTTCCGCCCGGACTGAGCAGTTCTTC
-,-,TRBV7-9,TRBJ2-7,CATSSQVGYEQYF,TGTGCCACCAGCTCCCAGGTGGGCTACGAGCAGTACTTC
-,-,TRBV4-1,TRBJ1-6,CATSGGRNSPLHF,TGTGCCACCAGCGGTGGGAGAAATTCACCCCTCCACTTT
-,medium-sized,TRBV20-1,TRBJ1-2,CSARLRELNTYTF,TGCAGTGCTAGGCTACGGGAACTTAATACTTACACCTTC
-,medium-sized,TRBV6-6,TRBJ1-6,CASSLAGQKNSPLHF,TGTGCCAGCAGTTTGGCGGGACAAAAGAATTCACCCCTCCACTTT
TRBD1,medium-sized,TRBV4-2,TRBJ1-3,CASSQEGRGSGNTIYF,TGTGCCAGCAGCCAAGAGGGCAGGGGGTCTGGAAACACCATATATTTT
-,-,TRBV19,TRBJ1-6,CASSIQGTSWNSPFHF,TGTGCCAGTAGTATCCAAGGGACCAGCTGGAATTCACCCTTCCACTTT
TRBD1,-,TRBV25-1,TRBJ1-6,CASSGTGPNSPLHF,TGTGCCAGCAGTGGGACAGGGCCGAATTCACCCCTCCACTTT
-,-,TRBV11-1,TRBJ1-5,CASSSLPDQPQHF,TGTGCCAGCAGCTCTCTCCCGGATCAGCCCCAGCATTTT
TRBD1,once,TRBV20-1,TRBJ2-1,CRAGTGGYNEQFF,TGCAGGGCCGGGACAGGGGGCTACAATGAGCAGTTCTTC
TRBD2,-,TRBV5-4,TRBJ2-7,CASSHRNLIAGAYEQYF,TGTGCCAGCAGCCACCGGAACCTTATAGCGGGGGCCTACGAGCAGTACTTC
TRBD1,once,TRBV19,TRBJ1-5,CASSKGAGHSNQPQHF,TGTGCCAGTAGTAAGGGGGCAGGGCATAGCAATCAGCCCCAGCATTTT
-,-,TRBV20-1,TRBJ2-7,CSASVLAGEADTYEQYF,TGCAGTGCTAGTGTCCTAGCAGGAGAGGCTGACACCTACGAGCAGTACTTC
-,-,TRBV7-9,TRBJ2-6,CASSFRDSGANVLTF,TGTGCCAGCAGCTTTCGGGACTCTGGGGCCAACGTCCTGACTTTC
-,few,TRBV20-1,TRBJ1-6,CSATGYNSPLHF,TGCAGTGCTACAGGTTATAATTCACCCCTCCACTTT
TRBD2,many,TRBV10-2,TRBJ2-3,CASSQAGGPISQYF,TGCGCCAGCAGTCAAGCGGGAGGGCCGATTTCGCAGTATTTT
-,once,TRBV2,TRBJ1-2,CASSGIKGNYGYTF,TGTGCCAGCAGTGGAATAAAGGGAAACTATGGCTACACCTTC
TRBD2,few,TRBV10-3,TRBJ2-1,CAIRRGDYNEQFF,TGTGCCATCAGGCGGGGGGACTACAATGAGCAGTTCTTC
-,medium-sized,TRBV24-1,TRBJ1-2,CATSGAEWSYGYTF,TGTGCCACCAGTGGTGCAGAATGGTCCTATGGCTACACCTTC
TRBD1,medium-sized,TRBV19,TRBJ1-2,CASSIIRQGSYGYTF,TGTGCCAGTAGTATAATCCGACAGGGGAGCTATGGCTACACCTTC
-,-,TRBV7-9,TRBJ2-5,CASSAKKTQYF,TGTGCCAGCAGCGCCAAGAAGACCCAGTACTTC
TRBD1,-,TRBV6-6,TRBJ1-2,CASSKEGARESYTF,TGTGCCAGCAGCAAGGAGGGGGCCAGAGAAAGCTACACCTTC
-,-,TRBV20-1,TRBJ1-2,CSASVPGGYTF,TGCAGTGCTAGCGTTCCGGGAGGCTACACCTTC
-,-,TRBV11-2,TRBJ1-2,CASSHGGAYTF,TGTGCCAGCAGCCACGGGGGTGCCTACACCTTC
-,-,TRBV24-1,TRBJ1-2,CATSDFRAGTTSSYGYTF,TGTGCCACCAGTGATTTCCGAGCCGGGACCACCTCTTCCTATGGCTACACCTTC
-,-,TRBV2,TRBJ1-6,CASSPGYNSPLHF,TGTGCCAGCAGTCCAGGGTATAATTCACCCCTCCACTTT
-,many,TRBV30,TRBJ1-3,CAWSVWGTISGNTIYF,TGTGCCTGGAGTGTTTGGGGCACCATCTCTGGAAACACCATATATTTT
TRBD1,-,TRBV12-3/TRBV12-4,TRBJ2-3,CASRSGTGSTDTQYF,TGTGCCAGCAGGTCCGGGACAGGTAGCACAGATACGCAGTATTTT
-,medium-sized,TRBV6-6,TRBJ2-5,CASSKIRTAQETQYF,TGTGCCAGCAGTAAAATTCGGACAGCCCAAGAGACCCAGTACTTC
-,few,TRBV12-3/TRBV12-4,TRBJ1-2,CASTPGTVAGSYTF,TGTGCCAGCACCCCGGGGACGGTGGCTGGGAGCTACACCTTC
-,few,TRBV5-6,TRBJ1-1,CASSLMETEAFF,TGTGCCAGCAGCTTGATGGAGACTGAAGCTTTCTTT
-,-,TRBV5-1,TRBJ2-1,CASSRYSGTGSYNEQFF,TGCGCCAGCAGCCGCTACTCCGGGACGGGATCCTACAATGAGCAGTTCTTC
-,-,TRBV15,TRBJ1-4,CATSKGRAGEKLFF,TGTGCCACCAGCAAAGGCAGGGCTGGGGAAAAACTGTTTTTT
TRBD1,-,TRBV18,TRBJ1-2,CASSPPGQWLGGYTF,TGTGCCAGCTCACCACCGGGACAGTGGCTAGGCGGCTACACCTTC
TRBD2,few,TRBV11-3,TRBJ2-7,CASSPGGGFSYEQYF,TGTGCCAGCAGCCCGGGGGGGGGGTTCTCCTACGAGCAGTACTTC
-,many,TRBV20-1,TRBJ1-1,CSARGGVIGEAFF,TGCAGTGCTAGAGGCGGGGTAATTGGTGAAGCTTTCTTT
-,many,TRBV15,TRBJ1-6,CATSSENSPLHF,TGTGCCACCAGCAGTGAAAATTCACCCCTCCACTTT